A selection of T cell receptor beta chains follows, all from one sample in a study of T cell responses to AZD1222 COVID-19 vaccine. Clones were read by immunoSEQ multiplex PCR, and TCRdb kept only the in-frame ones, dropping some. Of more than 150,000 clones in the sample, approximately 91% were seen once. This specimen was peripheral blood, taken after recovery from COVID-19. The origin of the receptors is an adult who had recovered from COVID-19. CDR3s include the opening cysteine and the closing phenylalanine or tryptophan. The D gene is left open where the match is weak. Clone sizes are given selectively: once, few, many, or a class where the clone is expanded.

CDR3aa	CDR3nt	d_gene	v_gene	abundance	j_gene
CASSSLEGGSDTQYF	TGTGCCAGCAGCTCTTTAGAAGGGGGGTCAGATACGCAGTATTTT	.	TRBV7-6	.	TRBJ2-3
CASSPISRSPEQYF	TGTGCCAGCTCACCGATATCCAGATCCCCCGAGCAGTACTTC	.	TRBV18	.	TRBJ2-7
CASSQDWGTDTQYF	TGTGCCAGCAGCCAAGACTGGGGCACAGATACGCAGTATTTT	.	TRBV4-2	.	TRBJ2-3
CASSVEGRTGELFF	TGTGCCAGCAGTGTCGAGGGGAGGACCGGGGAGCTGTTTTTT	.	TRBV2	.	TRBJ2-2
CASTKSGAVYEQYF	TGTGCCAGCACTAAATCGGGGGCCGTCTACGAGCAGTACTTC	.	TRBV28	.	TRBJ2-7
CASSSQGLGYTF	TGTGCCAGCAGTTCACAGGGGCTTGGCTACACCTTC	TRBD1	TRBV6-2/TRBV6-3	.	TRBJ1-2
CASSLAPNTEAFF	TGTGCCAGCAGCTTAGCCCCGAACACTGAAGCTTTCTTT	.	TRBV11-2	.	TRBJ1-1
CASSPREIREAFF	TGTGCCAGCAGCCCAAGAGAGATCAGGGAAGCTTTCTTT	.	TRBV7-2	.	TRBJ1-1
CASGSLGLPETQYF	TGTGCCAGCGGCTCGCTAGGCCTTCCGGAGACCCAGTACTTC	.	TRBV28	.	TRBJ2-5
CASSPLGSSGNTIYF	TGTGCCAGCAGCCCTCTGGGGAGCTCTGGAAACACCATATATTTT	.	TRBV9	few	TRBJ1-3
CASSAPGGGRSYEQYF	TGTGCCAGCAGTGCCCCGGGGGGGGGCCGGTCCTACGAGCAGTACTTC	TRBD2	TRBV6-4	.	TRBJ2-7
CSVGVGLRTEAFF	TGCAGCGTTGGTGTAGGGTTAAGGACTGAAGCTTTCTTT	.	TRBV29-1	.	TRBJ1-1
CASSRVAVGETQYF	TGTGCCAGCAGCAGAGTAGCGGTAGGAGAGACCCAGTACTTC	.	TRBV7-3	.	TRBJ2-5
CASSMTSGGTYEQYF	TGTGCCAGCAGCATGACTAGCGGGGGAACCTACGAGCAGTACTTC	TRBD2	TRBV14	.	TRBJ2-7
CASSARGGAGASKRGSYNEQFF	TGTGCCAGCAGCGCCAGAGGGGGAGCGGGAGCTTCAAAACGCGGTTCCTACAATGAGCAGTTCTTC	TRBD2	TRBV9	.	TRBJ2-1
CASSLGVLSSGNTIYF	TGCGCCAGCAGCTTGGGAGTCTTGAGCTCTGGAAACACCATATATTTT	.	TRBV5-1	.	TRBJ1-3
CASSGAAQQFF	TGTGCCAGCAGCGGGGCGGCCCAGCAGTTCTTC	.	TRBV7-2	.	TRBJ2-1
CASSLWGSQPHGEQFF	TGTGCCAGCAGTTTATGGGGAAGTCAGCCTCACGGGGAGCAGTTCTTC	.	TRBV28	.	TRBJ2-1
CASSLAGLAGDEDTQYF	TGTGCCAGCAGCCTGGCGGGACTAGCGGGGGACGAAGATACGCAGTATTTT	TRBD2	TRBV4-2	.	TRBJ2-3